This entry describes one T cell receptor (beta chain). The data were obtained in a study of cytomegalovirus exposure and HLA in healthy donors. The PCR used 60 Vbeta and 13 Jbeta primers. Libraries were prepared by immunoSEQ multiplex PCR; TCRdb keeps only in-frame clonotypes and omits some of them. The sample lists approximately 180,000 clones, approximately 78% occurring once. Trimming at V came to 4 bases and at J to 4 bases, leaving 6 bases not matched to a gene. CDR3 length: 14 amino acids. The germline gives CDR1 SEHNR, CDR2 FQNEAQ (reference sequence). This TCR derives from a woman in her late teens or twenties in good health and CMV-seronegative. The sample was PBMCs. The genes are TRBV7-9 and TRBJ2-7; TRBD1 agrees at 8 bases. The CDR3 reads CASSSGGKGYEQYF. As DNA, the CDR3 is TGTGCCAGCAGCTCAGGGGGCAAAGGATACGAGCAGTACTTC.